The rows below give T cell receptor beta chains drawn from one sample of a study of blood T cells in healthy people across ages. One entry per CDR3 protein, called by TCRdb with MiXCR from the 5' RACE reads. Of 630,000 or so distinct CDR3 sequences in the sample, roughly 32% were seen once. The sequencing sample was made of blood. These TCRs come from a woman of 80 years or more in good health. Both conserved end residues are part of each CDR3. The order of the fields is clone size, D gene, J gene, V gene, CDR3 length, CDR3 protein, CDR3 DNA. The D gene is left open where the match is weak. Only part of the rows carry a size: once, few, many, or a class if the clone is expanded.

size: .
D: .
J: TRBJ1-4
V: TRBV20-1
length: 14
CDR3: CSARERRTNEKLFF
DNA: TGCAGTGCTAGAGAGAGGAGGACTAATGAAAAACTGTTTTTT

size: many
D: .
J: TRBJ2-1
V: TRBV20-1
length: 11
CDR3: CSASVDSEQFF
DNA: TGCAGTGCTAGTGTGGACTCTGAGCAGTTCTTC

size: few
D: TRBD1
J: TRBJ1-1
V: TRBV20-1
length: 14
CDR3: CSARDDRANTEAFF
DNA: TGCAGTGCTAGAGATGACAGGGCGAACACTGAAGCTTTCTTT

size: .
D: .
J: TRBJ2-1
V: TRBV29-1
length: 11
CDR3: CSVRTQETQFF
DNA: TGCAGCGTTCGGACTCAAGAGACCCAGTTCTTC

size: few
D: .
J: TRBJ2-6
V: TRBV3-1
length: 17
CDR3: CASSQDRRRPGANVRTF
DNA: TGTGCCAGCAGCCAAGATAGGCGGCGACCCGGGGCCAACGTCCGGACTTTC

size: few
D: .
J: TRBJ2-7
V: TRBV7-2
length: 13
CDR3: CASRGRSSYEQYF
DNA: TGTGCCAGCAGGGGCCGGAGCTCCTACGAGCAGTACTTC

size: many
D: .
J: TRBJ2-3
V: TRBV3-1
length: 14
CDR3: CASSRRLGRDTQYF
DNA: TGTGCCAGCAGCCGTAGACTAGGACGAGATACGCAGTATTTT

size: many
D: .
J: TRBJ2-4
V: TRBV28
length: 14
CDR3: CASSSTLAKNIQYF
DNA: TGTGCCAGCAGCTCGACCCTAGCCAAAAACATTCAGTACTTC

size: many
D: TRBD2
J: TRBJ2-1
V: TRBV7-2
length: 17
CDR3: CASSLGGLAGGGNEQFF
DNA: TGTGCCAGCAGCTTAGGTGGGCTAGCGGGGGGCGGAAATGAGCAGTTCTTC

size: .
D: .
J: TRBJ1-2
V: TRBV7-2
length: 15
CDR3: CASSLRYGPNYGYTF
DNA: TGTGCCAGCAGCTTACGGTACGGGCCTAACTATGGCTACACCTTC

size: many
D: .
J: TRBJ2-5
V: TRBV7-9
length: 14
CDR3: CASSWGASGETQYF
DNA: TGTGCCAGCAGCTGGGGGGCGAGTGGAGAGACCCAGTACTTC

size: few
D: .
J: TRBJ1-1
V: TRBV9
length: 15
CDR3: CASSVKGREGTEAFF
DNA: TGTGCCAGCAGCGTAAAGGGCAGGGAGGGCACTGAAGCTTTCTTT

size: .
D: .
J: TRBJ1-5
V: TRBV3-1
length: 15
CDR3: CASSQDTRGGQPQHF
DNA: TGTGCCAGCAGCCAAGATACCAGGGGAGGCCAGCCCCAGCATTTT

size: .
D: .
J: TRBJ1-1
V: TRBV30
length: 15
CDR3: CAWSVLGVANTEAFF
DNA: TGTGCCTGGAGTGTACTTGGGGTCGCGAACACTGAAGCTTTCTTT

size: .
D: .
J: TRBJ1-1
V: TRBV19
length: 14
CDR3: CASRGGRLDTEAFF
DNA: TGTGCCAGTAGAGGGGGAAGGCTGGACACTGAAGCTTTCTTT

size: .
D: .
J: TRBJ2-7
V: TRBV6-1
length: 13
CDR3: CASIDGQPYEQYF
DNA: TGTGCCAGCATCGACGGTCAGCCGTACGAGCAGTACTTC

size: .
D: .
J: TRBJ2-5
V: TRBV10-3
length: 13
CDR3: CAISGGLQETQYF
DNA: TGTGCCATCAGCGGAGGTCTCCAAGAGACCCAGTACTTC

size: many
D: .
J: TRBJ2-5
V: TRBV7-2
length: 17
CDR3: CASSLGPPGLSQETQYF
DNA: TGTGCCAGCAGCTTAGGTCCCCCGGGACTTTCTCAAGAGACCCAGTACTTC